This T cell receptor beta chain stems from a study of T cell responses to AZD1222 COVID-19 vaccine. The CDR3 is 16 amino acids. CDR1 is SGDLS, CDR2 YYNGEE, per germline. V lost 0 bases, J lost 5 bases, and 7 bases stayed unmatched. Libraries were prepared by immunoSEQ multiplex PCR; TCRdb keeps only in-frame clonotypes and omits some of them. The sample lists 120,000 to 150,000 clones; more than 85% were seen once. The sequence was obtained from an adult in good health. The gene calls are TRBV9 and TRBJ2-2, with 7 bases matching TRBD2. This sample comprised peripheral blood, obtained on day 0 of AZD1222 vaccination. CDR3 sequence (DNA): TGTGCCAGCAGCGTAGAGAGGACTAGTTATACCGGGGAGCTGTTTTTT. Translation gives CASSVERTSYTGELFF.